This TCR beta chain was sequenced in a study of T cells in Graves' hyperthyroidism and ophthalmopathy. Findings and limits, study-wide: The authors' 13 V-J model separated ophthalmopathy from stable hyperthyroidism. Expanded thyroid clonotypes (above 0.001) were mostly also found in blood. The model made its ophthalmopathy prediction, and onset followed a median approximately 6 months later.

V was cut by 6 bases and J by 6 bases, with 15 bases left in between. Per germline, CDR1 SEHNR and CDR2 FQNEAQ (reference sequence). This CDR3 has 13 amino acids. This clonotype was recorded many times. Its matching antigen is unknown. Amplification of TCR beta CDR3 regions used RNA as the template. TCR CDR3 underwent first-round RT-PCR with the HTBI primer set. TCRdb reprocessed the multiplex PCR reads with MiXCR, giving one entry per CDR3 protein. The sample contains 300,000 to 500,000 distinct CDR3 sequences, over 11% of which appear only once. This sample holds PBMCs from less than 13 ml fresh peripheral blood.

The TCR was taken from a man aged 50 to 60 with Graves' ophthalmopathy. Sequenced: blood. J is TRBJ2-7 and V is TRBV7-9; D is ambiguous. Here the CDR3 reads CASSRNSRSEQYF. The CDR3 nucleotides are TGTGCCAGCAGTCGTAATAGTCGGAGCGAGCAGTACTTC.